These T cell receptor beta chains were read from a single sample in a study of T cell responses to AZD1222 COVID-19 vaccine. Clones were read by immunoSEQ multiplex PCR, and TCRdb kept only the in-frame ones, dropping some. The sample records 150,000 to 200,000 clones, around 88% being singletons. Source: peripheral blood, taken 28 days after the second AZD1222 dose. The receptors derive from an adult who received the AZD1222 COVID-19 vaccine. Each CDR3 is given with its conserved first and last residue. The D gene is left open where the match is weak. Rows give clone size only sometimes, using once, few, many, or a class for an expanded clone.

D gene,J gene,clone size,V gene,CDR3 protein,CDR3 DNA
TRBD1,TRBJ1-2,-,TRBV19,CASSIRRTGDNYGYTF,TGTGCCAGTAGTATCCGTCGGACAGGGGATAACTATGGCTACACCTTC
TRBD2,TRBJ2-1,-,TRBV27,CASGTNLNNEQFF,TGTGCCAGCGGGACTAATCTGAACAATGAGCAGTTCTTC
-,TRBJ2-2,once,TRBV5-6,CASSFNLNTGELFF,TGTGCCAGCAGCTTTAACCTAAACACCGGGGAGCTGTTTTTT
-,TRBJ2-3,-,TRBV11-2,CASSLGNTDTQYF,TGTGCCAGCAGCTTAGGGAACACAGATACGCAGTATTTT
-,TRBJ1-5,-,TRBV11-2,CASSLRGGQPQHF,TGTGCCAGCAGCTTAAGGGGGGGTCAGCCCCAGCATTTT
-,TRBJ1-2,-,TRBV5-1,CASSGEYGYTF,TGCGCCAGCAGCGGAGAGTATGGCTACACCTTC
-,TRBJ2-3,-,TRBV7-9,CASSLQEEDTQYF,TGTGCCAGCAGCTTACAAGAGGAAGATACGCAGTATTTT
TRBD1,TRBJ1-2,-,TRBV7-9,CASSNTRQGFNYGYTF,TGTGCCAGCAGCAATACCCGACAGGGATTTAACTATGGCTACACCTTC
-,TRBJ1-1,-,TRBV29-1,CSVRGARATEAFF,TGCAGCGTTCGAGGGGCCAGAGCCACTGAAGCTTTCTTT
-,TRBJ1-1,-,TRBV14,CASSHTPRNTEAFF,TGTGCCAGCAGCCATACCCCAAGGAACACTGAAGCTTTCTTT
TRBD1,TRBJ1-4,-,TRBV20-1,CSASPGTANEKLFF,TGCAGTGCTAGTCCCGGGACAGCAAATGAAAAACTGTTTTTT
-,TRBJ2-7,-,TRBV29-1,CSVGGAGDTYEQYF,TGCAGCGTTGGGGGTGCCGGGGATACCTACGAGCAGTACTTC
-,TRBJ2-6,-,TRBV3-1/TRBV3-2,CASSQESGANVLTF,TGTGCCAGCAGCCAAGAATCTGGGGCCAACGTCCTGACTTTC
-,TRBJ1-6,-,TRBV7-2,CASSMSLSYNSPLHF,TGTGCCAGCAGCATGAGCCTCTCCTATAATTCACCCCTCCACTTT
-,TRBJ1-4,-,TRBV18,CASSPGSQGAREKLFF,TGTGCCAGCTCACCGGGCTCTCAGGGTGCTAGGGAAAAACTGTTTTTT
-,TRBJ2-2,-,TRBV10-3,CAISEYRNTGELFF,TGTGCCATCAGTGAGTACAGGAACACCGGGGAGCTGTTTTTT
TRBD1,TRBJ2-5,once,TRBV2,CASSRSGQGAPQYF,TGTGCCAGCAGTCGAAGCGGACAGGGGGCCCCCCAGTACTTC
TRBD2,TRBJ2-3,-,TRBV7-2,CASSLAVAGGSGVGTQYF,TGTGCCAGCAGCTTAGCGGTAGCGGGGGGGTCGGGTGTAGGTACGCAGTATTTT
-,TRBJ1-4,-,TRBV7-2,CASSLVGFGENEKLFF,TGTGCCAGCAGCTTAGTGGGGTTTGGAGAAAATGAAAAACTGTTTTTT
-,TRBJ1-6,once,TRBV5-5,CASSLVQTNSPLHF,TGTGCCAGCAGCTTGGTACAGACGAATTCACCCCTCCACTTT
TRBD1,TRBJ2-3,-,TRBV10-1,CASRQGQGRTDTQYF,TGCGCCAGCAGGCAGGGACAGGGCCGCACAGATACGCAGTATTTT
-,TRBJ2-6,-,TRBV6-5,CASSALAGANVLTF,TGTGCCAGCAGCGCCCTGGCTGGGGCCAACGTCCTGACTTTC
TRBD1,TRBJ1-5,-,TRBV7-2,CASSSGQGPGQPQHF,TGTGCCAGCAGCTCGGGACAGGGCCCCGGGCAGCCCCAGCATTTT
TRBD1,TRBJ1-2,few,TRBV5-1,CASSPTTGSDYGYTF,TGCGCCAGCAGCCCGACGACAGGGAGTGACTATGGCTACACCTTC
-,TRBJ2-2,-,TRBV12-3/TRBV12-4,CASSLFRTGELFF,TGTGCCAGCAGTTTATTCAGGACCGGGGAGCTGTTTTTT
TRBD2,TRBJ2-1,-,TRBV6-2/TRBV6-3,CASSYSGVSDEQFF,TGTGCCAGCAGCTATAGCGGGGTCTCGGATGAGCAGTTCTTC
-,TRBJ2-5,-,TRBV27,CASSLSGLQTQYF,TGTGCCAGCAGTTTATCTGGACTCCAGACCCAGTACTTC
-,TRBJ2-1,-,TRBV4-1,CASSQYNEQFF,TGCGCCAGCAGCCAATACAATGAGCAGTTCTTC
TRBD2,TRBJ2-3,-,TRBV7-6,CASSLEAWTSGHTQYF,TGTGCCAGCAGCTTAGAAGCCTGGACTAGCGGACATACGCAGTATTTT
-,TRBJ2-5,-,TRBV6-1,CASSEIGETQYF,TGTGCCAGCAGTGAAATAGGAGAGACCCAGTACTTC
TRBD1,TRBJ2-7,-,TRBV7-9,CASSPTGSEQYF,TGTGCCAGCAGCCCGACAGGGAGCGAGCAGTACTTC
-,TRBJ1-1,-,TRBV4-1,CASSQDRVPSGTEAFF,TGCGCCAGCAGCCAAGATCGGGTCCCCTCGGGGACTGAAGCTTTCTTT
-,TRBJ1-1,-,TRBV7-8,CASSLDWTDHFRTEAFF,TGTGCCAGCAGCTTAGACTGGACAGACCATTTCAGGACTGAAGCTTTCTTT
-,TRBJ2-5,-,TRBV4-2,CASSRGGQGPGASGVETQYF,TGTGCCAGCAGCCGGGGAGGGCAAGGTCCGGGGGCCTCGGGCGTGGAGACCCAGTACTTC
-,TRBJ1-1,-,TRBV18,CASSGQLNTEAFF,TGTGCCAGCTCGGGTCAGCTGAACACTGAAGCTTTCTTT
TRBD2,TRBJ2-7,-,TRBV10-2,CASATQLAGVDYEQYF,TGCGCCAGCGCTACCCAACTAGCGGGGGTCGACTACGAGCAGTACTTC
TRBD2,TRBJ2-3,-,TRBV18,CASSRLAGETDTQYF,TGTGCCAGCTCTAGACTAGCGGGGGAGACAGATACGCAGTATTTT
-,TRBJ2-2,-,TRBV3-1/TRBV3-2,CVVRVSTGELFF,TGTGTTGTCCGAGTAAGCACCGGGGAGCTGTTTTTT
-,TRBJ1-2,-,TRBV19,CATKMSTVSYGYTF,TGTGCCACCAAAATGTCTACAGTATCATATGGCTACACCTTC
-,TRBJ1-4,-,TRBV11-2,CASSPGLSTEKLFF,TGTGCCAGCAGCCCGGGCCTTTCGACTGAAAAACTGTTTTTT
-,TRBJ2-7,-,TRBV25-1,CASSLQGSAYEQYF,TGTGCCAGCAGTCTACAGGGTTCAGCCTACGAGCAGTACTTC
-,TRBJ1-1,-,TRBV6-5,CASRPEGGRATEAFF,TGTGCCAGCAGACCCGAGGGGGGGCGCGCCACTGAAGCTTTCTTT
TRBD2,TRBJ2-7,-,TRBV18,CASSLLAGGLYEQYF,TGTGCCAGCTCACTACTAGCGGGGGGGCTCTACGAGCAGTACTTC
TRBD1,TRBJ2-3,few,TRBV11-3,CASSARSQGAADTQYF,TGTGCCAGCAGCGCCCGGTCGCAGGGGGCCGCAGATACGCAGTATTTT
TRBD1,TRBJ1-2,-,TRBV4-2,CASSPTTGNGYTF,TGTGCCAGCAGCCCCACGACAGGGAATGGCTACACCTTC
-,TRBJ1-1,-,TRBV19,CASSRLGDTEAFF,TGTGCCAGTAGCAGGTTGGGGGACACTGAAGCTTTCTTT
-,TRBJ1-6,-,TRBV12-5,CASGLYNPSITLHF,TGTGCTAGTGGTCTCTACAACCCGTCAATCACCCTCCACTTT
TRBD1,TRBJ2-5,-,TRBV10-3,CAISGTGGWETQYF,TGTGCCATCAGTGGGACAGGGGGTTGGGAGACCCAGTACTTC
-,TRBJ1-3,-,TRBV11-2,CASSSIKRTRWDSGNTIYF,TGTGCCAGCAGCTCGATAAAACGAACCCGATGGGACTCTGGAAACACCATATATTTT
-,TRBJ2-1,-,TRBV5-1,CASSLPRLDYNEQFF,TGCGCCAGCAGCCTTCCGAGACTAGACTACAATGAGCAGTTCTTC
TRBD2,TRBJ2-5,-,TRBV7-2,CASSPGTSGGPQYF,TGTGCCAGCAGCCCCGGGACTAGCGGTGGTCCCCAGTACTTC
-,TRBJ2-3,-,TRBV7-6,CASSLVGVTDTQYF,TGTGCCAGCAGCTTAGTTGGAGTGACAGATACGCAGTATTTT